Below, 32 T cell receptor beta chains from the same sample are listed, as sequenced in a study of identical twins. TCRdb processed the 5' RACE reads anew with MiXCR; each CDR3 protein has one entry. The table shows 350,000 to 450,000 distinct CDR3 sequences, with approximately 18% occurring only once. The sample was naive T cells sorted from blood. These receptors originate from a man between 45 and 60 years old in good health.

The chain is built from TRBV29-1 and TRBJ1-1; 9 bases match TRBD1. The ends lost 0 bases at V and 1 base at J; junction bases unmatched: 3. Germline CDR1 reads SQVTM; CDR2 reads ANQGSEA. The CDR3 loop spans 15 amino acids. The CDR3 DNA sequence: TGCAGCGTTGAAGACCCGACAGGGGGGAACACTGAAGCTTTCTTT. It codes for CSVEDPTGGNTEAFF.

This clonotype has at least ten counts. The CDR3 is CSASQPGGYEQYF. For the CDR3, the DNA is TGCAGTGCTAGTCAGCCGGGTGGCTACGAGCAGTACTTC. This chain connects TRBV20-1 to TRBJ2-7; the D is unclear. The germline V gene encodes CDR1 DFQATT and CDR2 SNEGSKA (reference sequence). The CDR3 totals 13 residues. V was clipped by 3 bases and J by 3 bases, with 12 bases between them.

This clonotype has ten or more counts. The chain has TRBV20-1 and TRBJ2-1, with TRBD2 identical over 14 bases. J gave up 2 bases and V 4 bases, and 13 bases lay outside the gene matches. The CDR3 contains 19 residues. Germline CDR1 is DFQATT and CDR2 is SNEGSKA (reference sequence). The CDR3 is CSATQRLAGGREAYNEQFF. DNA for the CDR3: TGCAGTGCTACGCAGAGACTAGCGGGAGGGAGGGAGGCCTACAATGAGCAGTTCTTC.

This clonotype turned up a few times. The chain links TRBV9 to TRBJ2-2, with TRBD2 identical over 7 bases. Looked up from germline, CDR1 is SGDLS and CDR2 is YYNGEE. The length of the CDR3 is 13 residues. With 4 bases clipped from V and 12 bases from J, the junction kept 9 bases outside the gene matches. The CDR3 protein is CASSLRRESQLFF. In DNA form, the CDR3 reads TGTGCCAGCAGCCTTCGGCGGGAGAGTCAGCTGTTTTTT.

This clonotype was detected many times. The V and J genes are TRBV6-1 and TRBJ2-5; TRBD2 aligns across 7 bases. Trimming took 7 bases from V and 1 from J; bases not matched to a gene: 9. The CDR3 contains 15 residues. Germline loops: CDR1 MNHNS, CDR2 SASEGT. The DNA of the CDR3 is TGTGCCAGCAACGAAGCGGGAATAAGCCAAGAGACCCAGTACTTC. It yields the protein CASNEAGISQETQYF.

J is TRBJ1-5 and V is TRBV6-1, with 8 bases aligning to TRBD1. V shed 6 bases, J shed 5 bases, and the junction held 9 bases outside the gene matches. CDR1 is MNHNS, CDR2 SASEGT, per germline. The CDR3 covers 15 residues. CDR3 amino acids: CASRKQGGSDQPQHF. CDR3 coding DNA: TGTGCCAGCAGAAAACAGGGGGGGAGCGATCAGCCCCAGCATTTT.

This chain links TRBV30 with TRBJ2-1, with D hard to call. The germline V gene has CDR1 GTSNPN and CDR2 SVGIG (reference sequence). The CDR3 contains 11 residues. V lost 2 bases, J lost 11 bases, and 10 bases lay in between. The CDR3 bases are TGTGCCTGGAGTCTGAGGCAGAAGCAGTTCTTC. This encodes CAWSLRQKQFF.

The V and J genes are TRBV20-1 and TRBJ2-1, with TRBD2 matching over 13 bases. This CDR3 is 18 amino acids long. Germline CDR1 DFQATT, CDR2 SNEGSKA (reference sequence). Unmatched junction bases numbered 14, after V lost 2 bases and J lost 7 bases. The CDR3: CSARWSIGLAGDRNEQFF. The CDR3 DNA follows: TGCAGTGCTAGATGGTCAATTGGACTAGCGGGAGATCGTAATGAGCAGTTCTTC.

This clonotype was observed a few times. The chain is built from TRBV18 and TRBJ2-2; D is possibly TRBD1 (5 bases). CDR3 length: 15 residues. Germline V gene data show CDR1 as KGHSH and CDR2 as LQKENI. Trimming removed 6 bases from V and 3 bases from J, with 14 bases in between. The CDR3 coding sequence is TGTGCCAGCTCCCAGGATAGGGGCTACACCGGGGAGCTGTTTTTT. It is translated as CASSQDRGYTGELFF.

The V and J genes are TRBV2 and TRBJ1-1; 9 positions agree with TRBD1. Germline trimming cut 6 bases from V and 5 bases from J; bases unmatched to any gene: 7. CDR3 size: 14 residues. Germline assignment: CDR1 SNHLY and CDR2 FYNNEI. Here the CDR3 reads CASRRTGEGTEAFF. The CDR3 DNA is TGTGCCAGCAGGAGGACAGGGGAAGGGACTGAAGCTTTCTTT.

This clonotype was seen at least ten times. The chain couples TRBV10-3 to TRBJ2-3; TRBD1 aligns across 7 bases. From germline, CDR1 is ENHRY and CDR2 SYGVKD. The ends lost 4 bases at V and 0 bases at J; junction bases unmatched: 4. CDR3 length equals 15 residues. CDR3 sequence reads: CAISGSGGSTDTQYF. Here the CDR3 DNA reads TGTGCCATCAGTGGTTCAGGGGGTAGCACAGATACGCAGTATTTT.

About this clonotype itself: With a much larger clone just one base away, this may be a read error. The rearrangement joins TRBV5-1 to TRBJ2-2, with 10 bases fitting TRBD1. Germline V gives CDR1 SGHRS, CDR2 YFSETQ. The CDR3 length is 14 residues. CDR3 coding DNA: TGCGCCAGCAGCACGGGACAGGGGAGCGGGGATCTGTTTTTT. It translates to CASSTGQGSGDLFF.

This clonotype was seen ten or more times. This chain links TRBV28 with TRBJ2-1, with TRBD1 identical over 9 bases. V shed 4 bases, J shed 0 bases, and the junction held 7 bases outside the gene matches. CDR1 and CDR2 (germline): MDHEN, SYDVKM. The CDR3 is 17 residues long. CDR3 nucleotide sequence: TGTGCCAGCAGTTCCTACCTGACAGGGGGCTCCTACAATGAGCAGTTCTTC. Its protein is CASSSYLTGGSYNEQFF. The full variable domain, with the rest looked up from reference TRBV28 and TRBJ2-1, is DVKVTQSSRYLVKRTGEKVFLECVQDMDHENMFWYRQDPGLGLRLIYFSYDVKMKEKGDIPEGYSVSREKKERFSLILESASTNQTSMYLCASSSYLTGGSYNEQFFGPGTRLTVL.

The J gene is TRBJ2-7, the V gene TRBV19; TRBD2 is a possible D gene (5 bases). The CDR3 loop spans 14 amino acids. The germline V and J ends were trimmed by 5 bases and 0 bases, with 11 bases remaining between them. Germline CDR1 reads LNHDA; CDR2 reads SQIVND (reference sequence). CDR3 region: CASSSDSFSYEQYF. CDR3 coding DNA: TGTGCCAGTAGTTCGGACTCTTTCTCCTACGAGCAGTACTTC.

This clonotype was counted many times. DNA for the CDR3: TGCAGCGTTGGTGACAGGGGGCGTCTTTCTAGCACAGATACGCAGTATTTT. As protein: CSVGDRGRLSSTDTQYF. The J gene is TRBJ2-3, the V gene TRBV29-1; 10 nucleotides align to TRBD1. The germline gives CDR1 SQVTM, CDR2 ANQGSEA. The CDR3 consists of 17 residues. With 4 bases clipped from V and 0 bases from J, the junction kept 10 bases outside the gene matches.

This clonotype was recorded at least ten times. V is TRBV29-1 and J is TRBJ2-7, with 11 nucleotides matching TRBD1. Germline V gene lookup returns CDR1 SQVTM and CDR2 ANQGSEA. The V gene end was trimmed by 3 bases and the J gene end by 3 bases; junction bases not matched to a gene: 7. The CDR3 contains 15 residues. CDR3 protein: CSVELPGQGVYEQYF. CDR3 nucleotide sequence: TGCAGCGTTGAGCTCCCGGGACAGGGGGTCTACGAGCAGTACTTC.

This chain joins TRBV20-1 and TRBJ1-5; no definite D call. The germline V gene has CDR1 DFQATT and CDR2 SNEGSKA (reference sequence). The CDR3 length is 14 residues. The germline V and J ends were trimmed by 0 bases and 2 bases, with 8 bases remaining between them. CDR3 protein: CSARESNRNQPQHF. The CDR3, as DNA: TGCAGTGCTAGAGAAAGCAACCGCAATCAGCCCCAGCATTTT.

The CDR3 nucleotides read TGTGCCAGCAGAGGACTAGCGGGGGGCACTCGGGAGAAGACCCAGTACTTC. As protein: CASRGLAGGTREKTQYF. This chain joins TRBV6-2 or TRBV6-3 and TRBJ2-5; 14 nucleotides align to TRBD2. Unmatched junction bases numbered 12, after V lost 6 bases and J lost 6 bases. The germline gives CDR1 MNHEY, CDR2 SVGEGT. CDR3 length equals 17 residues.

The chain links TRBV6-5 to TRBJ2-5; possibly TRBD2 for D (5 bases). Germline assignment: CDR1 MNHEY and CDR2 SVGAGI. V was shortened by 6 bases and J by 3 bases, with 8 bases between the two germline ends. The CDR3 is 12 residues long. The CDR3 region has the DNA TGTGCCAGCAGGGACTGGAAAGAGACCCAGTACTTC. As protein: CASRDWKETQYF.

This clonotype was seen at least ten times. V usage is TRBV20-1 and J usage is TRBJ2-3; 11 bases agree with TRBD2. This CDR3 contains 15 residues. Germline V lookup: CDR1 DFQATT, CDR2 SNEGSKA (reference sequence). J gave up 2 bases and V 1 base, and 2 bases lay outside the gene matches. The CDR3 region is CSARGLAGYTDTQYF. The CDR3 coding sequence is TGCAGTGCTAGAGGACTAGCGGGATACACAGATACGCAGTATTTT.

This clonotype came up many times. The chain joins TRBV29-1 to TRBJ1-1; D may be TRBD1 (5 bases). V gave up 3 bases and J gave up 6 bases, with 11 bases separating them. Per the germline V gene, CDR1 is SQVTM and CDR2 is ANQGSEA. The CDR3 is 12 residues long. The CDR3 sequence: CSVERGGSEAFF. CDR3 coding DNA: TGCAGCGTTGAGAGGGGAGGATCTGAAGCTTTCTTT.

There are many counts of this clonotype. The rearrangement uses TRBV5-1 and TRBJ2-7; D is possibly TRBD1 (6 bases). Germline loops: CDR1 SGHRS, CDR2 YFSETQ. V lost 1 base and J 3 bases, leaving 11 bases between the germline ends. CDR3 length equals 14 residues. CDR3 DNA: TGCGCCAGCAGCTTGCCGGGACAAAGCTACGAGCAGTACTTC. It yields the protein CASSLPGQSYEQYF.

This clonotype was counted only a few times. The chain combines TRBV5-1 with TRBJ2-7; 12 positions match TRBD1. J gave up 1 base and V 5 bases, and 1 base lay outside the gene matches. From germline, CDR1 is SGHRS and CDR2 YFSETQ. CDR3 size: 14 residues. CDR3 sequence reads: CASRGQGASYEQYF. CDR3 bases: TGCGCCAGCAGGGGACAGGGGGCATCCTACGAGCAGTACTTC.

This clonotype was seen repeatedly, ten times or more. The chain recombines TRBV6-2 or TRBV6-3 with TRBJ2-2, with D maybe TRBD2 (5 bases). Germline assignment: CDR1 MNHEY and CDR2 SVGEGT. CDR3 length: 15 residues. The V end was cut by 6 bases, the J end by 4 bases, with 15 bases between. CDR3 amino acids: CASSRGVRATGELFF. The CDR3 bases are TGTGCCAGCAGCCGGGGAGTTCGTGCCACCGGGGAGCTGTTTTTT.

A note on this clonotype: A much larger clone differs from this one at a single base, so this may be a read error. The CDR3 region has the DNA TGTGCCAGCAGTTTATATGGGGGTCAAGGCTACGCCTTC. Protein sequence: CASSLYGGQGYAF. The chain uses TRBV27 and TRBJ1-2, with D perhaps TRBD1 (5 bases). CDR1 is MNHEY, CDR2 SMNVEV, per germline (reference sequence). This CDR3 contains 13 residues.

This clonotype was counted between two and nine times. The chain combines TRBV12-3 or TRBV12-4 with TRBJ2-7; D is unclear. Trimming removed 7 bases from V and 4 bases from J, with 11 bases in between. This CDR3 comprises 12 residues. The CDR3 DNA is TGTGCCAGCAAGGGCCGATCGTACGAGCAGTACTTC. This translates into CASKGRSYEQYF.

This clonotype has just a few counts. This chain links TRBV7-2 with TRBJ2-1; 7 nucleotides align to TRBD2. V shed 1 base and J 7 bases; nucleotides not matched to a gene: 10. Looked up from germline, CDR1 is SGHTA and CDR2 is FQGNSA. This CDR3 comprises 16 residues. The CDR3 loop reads CASSLGRGRAGNEQFF. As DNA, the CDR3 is TGTGCCAGCAGCTTAGGTCGTGGGAGGGCCGGGAATGAGCAGTTCTTC.

CDR3 in amino acids: CATRLGQGKETQYF. CDR3 sequence (DNA): TGTGCCACTCGTCTGGGACAGGGAAAAGAGACCCAGTACTTC. The rearrangement links TRBV15 to TRBJ2-5, with TRBD1 matching 9 bases. J lost 3 bases, V lost 9 bases, and 8 bases had no gene match. Germline CDR1 reads LNHNV; CDR2 reads YYDKDF (reference sequence). CDR3 length equals 14 residues.

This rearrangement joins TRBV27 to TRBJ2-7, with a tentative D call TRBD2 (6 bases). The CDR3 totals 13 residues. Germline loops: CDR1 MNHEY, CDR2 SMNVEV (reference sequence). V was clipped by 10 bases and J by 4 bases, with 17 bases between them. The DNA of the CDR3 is TGTGCCACCCGAGCCCCTCTAGCGTACGAGCAGTACTTC. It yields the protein CATRAPLAYEQYF.

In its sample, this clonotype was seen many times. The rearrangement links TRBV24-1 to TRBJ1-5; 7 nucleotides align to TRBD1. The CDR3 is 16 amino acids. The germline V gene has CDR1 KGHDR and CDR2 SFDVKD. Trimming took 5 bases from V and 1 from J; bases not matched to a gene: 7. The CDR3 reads CATSATTGLSNQPQHF. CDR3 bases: TGTGCCACCAGTGCTACGACAGGGCTAAGCAATCAGCCCCAGCATTTT.

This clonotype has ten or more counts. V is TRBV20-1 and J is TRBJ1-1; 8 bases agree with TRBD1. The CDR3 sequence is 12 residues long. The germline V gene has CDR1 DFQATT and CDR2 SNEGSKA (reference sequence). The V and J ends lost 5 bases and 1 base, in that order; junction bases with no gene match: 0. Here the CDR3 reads CSAGQGNTEAFF. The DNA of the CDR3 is TGCAGTGCTGGACAGGGGAACACTGAAGCTTTCTTT.

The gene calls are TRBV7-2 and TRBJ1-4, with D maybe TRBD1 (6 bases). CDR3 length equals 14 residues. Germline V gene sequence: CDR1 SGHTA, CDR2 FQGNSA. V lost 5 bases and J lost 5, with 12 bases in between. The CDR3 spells CASSMGALNEKLFF. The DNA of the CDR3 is TGTGCCAGCAGCATGGGGGCTTTGAATGAAAAACTGTTTTTT. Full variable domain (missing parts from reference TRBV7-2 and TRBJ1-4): GAGVSQSPSNKVTEKGKDVELRCDPISGHTALYWYRQSLGQGLEFLIYFQGNSAPDKSGLPSDRFSAERTGGSVSTLTIQRTQQEDSAVYLCASSMGALNEKLFFGSGTQLSVL.